The TCR beta chain under discussion was sequenced for a study of prognosis after radiotherapy for stage I lung cancer. Genomic DNA was subjected to two-round multiplex PCR for amplification of TCR beta CDR3. TRBV and TRBJ genes each had their own specific primers in first-round PCR. Each CDR3 protein is one row after TCRdb ran MiXCR on the multiplex PCR reads. The profile shows about 35,000 distinct CDR3 sequences, around a third of them singletons. Germline CDR1 reads SGHVS; CDR2 reads FNYEAQ. This CDR3 is 12 amino acids long. The V and J ends lost 5 bases and 2 bases respectively, with 6 bases between them. The table lists this clonotype with many counts.

The chain employs TRBV7-6 and TRBJ1-1; D not certain. The clonotype was recovered from a donor over 45 with non-small cell lung cancer. This material consisted of PBMCs, taken before or after stereotactic body radiation therapy (not recorded which). DNA of the CDR3: TGTGCCAGCAGCCAAGACAACACTGAAGCTTTCTTT. Translating it yields CASSQDNTEAFF.